What follows describes a single T cell receptor beta chain. Antigen specificity is unknown. 13 Jbeta primers and 60 Vbeta primers were used for the PCR. Profiled with immunoSEQ multiplex PCR; TCRdb holds only in-frame clones, not every one. The repertoire has 120,000 to 150,000 clones, 9.4% of them found once; the top ten carry less than 2%. This entry belongs to a study of cytomegalovirus exposure and HLA in healthy donors. Study-wide results and limits: Presence/absence analyses rested on an assumption that sequencing depth was roughly uniform across donors.

The CDR3 consists of 18 residues. Per the germline V gene, CDR1 is SEHNR and CDR2 is FQNEAQ (reference sequence). The V and J ends lost 4 bases and 5 bases, in that order; junction bases with no gene match: 16. Sequencing was done on a sample of PBMCs. The receptor comes from a male donor in good health and CMV-seronegative. The chain couples TRBV7-9 to TRBJ2-3; 9 nucleotides align to TRBD1. DNA for the CDR3: TGTGCCAGCAGCTCGTCTCTATTACAGGGGGCGCGGGGAGATACGCAGTATTTT. Its translation is CASSSSLLQGARGDTQYF.